This entry lists 27 T cell receptor beta chains sequenced from one sample in a study of cytomegalovirus exposure and HLA in healthy donors. 60 Vbeta and 13 Jbeta primers were used in PCR. Generated by immunoSEQ multiplex PCR, the TCRdb table keeps only in-frame clones and is missing some. The sample has some 110,000 clones; 9.5% are singletons. The sample consisted of PBMCs. The receptors originated from a man aged 25-45 years in good health and CMV-seronegative.

This clone turned up a few times. The V and J genes are TRBV19 and TRBJ2-7; 11 nucleotides agree with TRBD1. The germline V gene has CDR1 LNHDA and CDR2 SQIVND (reference sequence). This CDR3 has 15 residues. J was trimmed by 4 bases and V by 6 bases; bases with no gene match: 8. CDR3 protein: CASSSAGTGGYEQYF. CDR3 DNA: TGTGCCAGTAGCTCCGCTGGGACAGGGGGTTACGAGCAGTACTTC.

The rearrangement links TRBV19 to TRBJ1-2, with D tentatively TRBD1 (6 bases). CDR1 is LNHDA and CDR2 is SQIVND in the germline V gene (reference sequence). The CDR3 consists of 15 residues. V was trimmed by 4 bases and J by 7 bases, leaving 19 bases between them. DNA for the CDR3: TGTGCCAGTAGTACCGACTCACAGGGTCGCGGTGGCTACACCTTC. Amino acid sequence: CASSTDSQGRGGYTF.

This clone was counted between two and nine times. CDR3: CASSLVRSYEQYF. Written as DNA, the CDR3 is TGTGCCAGCAGCTTAGTGCGGTCCTACGAGCAGTACTTC. This sequence joins TRBV7-9 and TRBJ2-7, with D hard to call. The CDR3 sequence is 13 residues long. Germline CDR1 SEHNR, CDR2 FQNEAQ (reference sequence). V lost 1 base and J 1 base, leaving 5 bases between the germline ends.

This clone came up a few times. This chain uses TRBV7-9 with TRBJ2-3; a weak D match, TRBD2 (6 bases). The CDR3 length is 16 residues. The V end was cut by 4 bases, the J end by 1 base, with 15 bases between. Germline CDR1 and CDR2: SEHNR and FQNEAQ (reference sequence). The chain's CDR3 is CASSSRRPSGTDTQYF. CDR3 bases: TGTGCCAGCAGCTCTCGACGGCCTAGCGGCACAGATACGCAGTATTTT.

This sequence joins TRBV5-1 and TRBJ1-4; TRBD1 matches at 7 bases. Germline CDR1 reads SGHRS; CDR2 reads YFSETQ. Trimming at V came to 0 bases and at J to 8 bases, leaving 7 bases not matched to a gene. This CDR3 spans 15 amino acids. As DNA, the CDR3 is TGCGCCAGCAGCTTGGACGACAGGGTTAAAGAAAAACTGTTTTTT. Translated, it gives CASSLDDRVKEKLFF.

The rearrangement uses TRBV18 and TRBJ2-2; maybe TRBD2 (6 bases). CDR3 length equals 19 residues. V was clipped by 5 bases and J by 1 base, with 23 bases between them. The germline CDR1 and CDR2 sequences are KGHSH and LQKENI. The CDR3, as DNA: TGTGCCAGCTCATCGGTGGGGCAGACCGGAGGGAGGAACACCGGGGAGCTGTTTTTT. This codes for CASSSVGQTGGRNTGELFF.

The V and J genes are TRBV27 and TRBJ1-1, with D possibly being TRBD1 (6 bases). Trimming shortened V by 6 bases and J by 7 bases, and 18 bases separated the two germline ends. Germline loops: CDR1 MNHEY, CDR2 SMNVEV (reference sequence). The CDR3 contains 14 residues. As DNA, the CDR3 is TGTGCCAGCAGAAAAAATACAGGGTGGGGTGAAGCTTTCTTT. Residues: CASRKNTGWGEAFF.

The rearrangement links TRBV6-5 to TRBJ2-7; the match to TRBD2 covers 8 bases. The V gene end was trimmed by 6 bases and the J gene end by 0 bases; junction bases not matched to a gene: 7. Germline-derived CDR1 and CDR2 are MNHEY and SVGAGI. The CDR3 extends over 15 amino acids. CDR3: CASRSRSGSSYEQYF. DNA for the CDR3: TGTGCCAGCAGGAGCCGCAGCGGGAGCTCCTACGAGCAGTACTTC.

This clone has just a few counts. The chain couples TRBV7-9 to TRBJ2-4; 12 bases are shared with TRBD1. The CDR3 totals 16 residues. CDR1 and CDR2 (germline): SEHNR, FQNEAQ (reference sequence). V trimming: 2 bases; J trimming: 11 bases; junction bases outside the gene matches: 10. The CDR3 sequence is CASSLLGQGASWLQYF. CDR3 DNA sequence: TGTGCCAGCAGCTTATTGGGACAGGGGGCGAGTTGGCTTCAGTACTTC.

The V call is TRBV28, the J call TRBJ1-2, with 8 bases matching TRBD1. The germline V gene has CDR1 MDHEN and CDR2 SYDVKM. This CDR3 comprises 15 residues. The V and J ends lost 6 bases and 2 bases, in that order; junction bases with no gene match: 8. The CDR3 here is CASSQGQGRNYGYTF. In DNA, the CDR3 is TGTGCCAGCAGCCAAGGACAGGGTCGAAACTATGGCTACACCTTC.

Turning to this clone: At one of its ends the junction is not consistent with the germline gene, which may arise from a read error. This chain connects TRBV28 to TRBJ2-1, with D tentatively TRBD2 (6 bases). This CDR3 has 16 residues. Germline CDR1 MDHEN, CDR2 SYDVKM. CDR3 sequence: CASSPLAEEVYNGQFF. In DNA, the CDR3 is TGTGCCAGCAGTCCCTTAGCGGAAGAGGTCTACAATGGGCAGTTCTTC.

This clone occurred a few times. The rearrangement links TRBV15 to TRBJ1-2, with 10 bases identical to TRBD1. The CDR3 sequence is 15 residues long. In germline, CDR1 is LNHNV, CDR2 YYDKDF (reference sequence). After removal of 2 bases from V and 5 bases from J, the junction contained 5 bases not matched to a gene. CDR3 sequence reads: CATSRPGQGFYGYTF. CDR3 sequence (DNA): TGTGCCACCAGCAGACCGGGACAGGGGTTTTATGGCTACACCTTC.

V usage is TRBV4-1 and J usage is TRBJ2-5, with 8 bases matching TRBD1. The J call may be faulty, since TRBJ2-7 better matches the DNA end. CDR1 is MGHRA, CDR2 YSYEKL, per germline. The CDR3 sequence is 16 residues long. The CDR3 protein is CASSQDTGQGSDEQYF. The CDR3 region has the DNA TGCGCCAGCAGCCAAGACACCGGACAGGGTAGTGACGAGCAGTACTTC.

This clone has more than one count but fewer than ten. The V and J genes are TRBV5-6 and TRBJ2-1, with 12 nucleotides matching TRBD2. The CDR3 is made up of 18 amino acids. V lost 4 bases, J lost 2 bases, and 10 bases stayed unmatched. Per the germline V gene, CDR1 is SGHDT and CDR2 is YYEEEE. The CDR3 DNA follows: TGTGCCAGCAGCCTGGGGGGGTCTAGCGGGAGGGCCTACAATGAGCAGTTCTTC. It specifies CASSLGGSSGRAYNEQFF.

This clone was seen a few times. The V gene is TRBV6-5, the J gene TRBJ1-2, with 7 nucleotides matching TRBD1. The CDR3 consists of 14 residues. The germline gives CDR1 MNHEY, CDR2 SVGAGI. V was clipped by 6 bases and J by 8 bases; unmatched bases: 12. CDR3 sequence: CASRETGKGRGYTF. Written as DNA, the CDR3 is TGTGCCAGCAGGGAGACAGGGAAGGGGCGCGGCTACACCTTC.

This clone was recorded a few times. This chain links TRBV4-1 with TRBJ2-1; possibly TRBD2 for D (5 bases). CDR1 is MGHRA, CDR2 YSYEKL, per germline. The CDR3 contains 15 residues. V was clipped by 0 bases and J by 7 bases, with 13 bases between them. The CDR3 DNA follows: TGCGCCAGCAGCCAAGAAGAGGTAGCGATGAATGAGCAGTTCTTC. Protein: CASSQEEVAMNEQFF.

The chain carries TRBV5-1 and TRBJ1-1; 8 bases are shared with TRBD1. Germline CDR1 is SGHRS and CDR2 is YFSETQ. CDR3 size: 13 residues. V was clipped by 4 bases and J by 12 bases; unmatched bases: 11. CDR3 DNA: TGCGCCAGCAGCGGAGGACAGGGACGAGAAACTTTCTTT. It encodes CASSGGQGRETFF.

This clone was seen many times. In DNA form, the CDR3 reads TGTGCCAGTTCAAATACAGGGGGGTACTACGAGCAGTACTTC. It specifies CASSNTGGYYEQYF. This sequence joins TRBV19 and TRBJ2-7; TRBD1 aligns across 8 bases. The CDR3 loop spans 14 amino acids. V shed 8 bases, J shed 3 bases, and the junction held 9 bases outside the gene matches. Germline V gene lookup returns CDR1 LNHDA and CDR2 SQIVND (reference sequence).

This clone came up a few times. The gene calls are TRBV7-6 and TRBJ2-3, with D hard to call. CDR3 size: 14 residues. The germline V and J ends were trimmed by 3 bases and 0 bases, with 7 bases remaining between them. CDR1 SGHVS and CDR2 FNYEAQ come from the germline V gene. The CDR3 loop is CASSFSGSTDTQYF. The CDR3 DNA reads as TGTGCCAGCAGCTTCTCAGGTAGCACAGATACGCAGTATTTT.

The CDR3 bases are TGCAGTGCTAGAGAAGAGGCTGAAGCTTTCTTT. Residues: CSAREEAEAFF. This rearrangement joins TRBV20-1 to TRBJ1-1; no definite D call. There are 11 residues in the CDR3. V shed 0 bases and J shed 6 bases, with 5 bases lying between them. Germline V gives CDR1 DFQATT, CDR2 SNEGSKA (reference sequence).

This chain joins TRBV5-1 and TRBJ1-6, with 8 positions matching TRBD1. The CDR3 consists of 14 residues. The germline CDR1 and CDR2 sequences are SGHRS and YFSETQ. J gave up 7 bases and V 5 bases, and 5 bases lay outside the gene matches. The CDR3 protein is CASRWGQVNSPLHF. DNA of the CDR3: TGCGCCAGCAGGTGGGGACAGGTCAATTCACCCCTCCACTTT.

The CDR3 DNA reads as TGTGCCAGTAGGACAGGGAGTAATGAAAAACTGTTTTTT. As protein: CASRTGSNEKLFF. The V call is TRBV19, the J call TRBJ1-4; 7 bases fit TRBD1. The CDR3 loop spans 13 amino acids. Germline lookup yields CDR1 LNHDA and CDR2 SQIVND (reference sequence). V lost 6 bases and J lost 4; bases outside the gene matches: 2. The full variable domain, with the rest looked up from reference TRBV19 and TRBJ1-4, is DGGITQSPKYLFRKEGQNVTLSCEQNLNHDAMYWYRQDPGQGLRLIYYSQIVNDFQKGDIAEGYSVSREKKESFPLTVTSAQKNPTAFYLCASRTGSNEKLFFGSGTQLSVL.

This clone was seen a handful of times. V usage is TRBV19 and J usage is TRBJ2-3; 9 bases match TRBD1. The germline V gene encodes CDR1 LNHDA and CDR2 SQIVND (reference sequence). This CDR3 is 15 amino acids long. The V gene end was trimmed by 4 bases and the J gene end by 2 bases; junction bases not matched to a gene: 4. The CDR3 loop is CASSKGDRDTDTQYF. The CDR3 region has the DNA TGTGCCAGTAGTAAAGGGGACAGGGACACAGATACGCAGTATTTT.

The chain has TRBV15 and TRBJ2-1; 7 nucleotides match TRBD2. V shed 0 bases, J shed 6 bases, and the junction held 8 bases outside the gene matches. Germline V gene data show CDR1 as LNHNV and CDR2 as YYDKDF (reference sequence). CDR3 length equals 16 residues. Here the CDR3 reads CATSRDLILATNEQFF. CDR3 nucleotides: TGTGCCACCAGCAGAGATCTAATACTAGCGACCAATGAGCAGTTCTTC.

As concerns this clone: Relative to the germline gene, one junction end is altered; a read error may explain this. The chain joins TRBV28 to TRBJ2-5; the match to TRBD2 covers 8 bases. The CDR3 consists of 14 residues. Germline lookup yields CDR1 MDHEN and CDR2 SYDVKM. CDR3 nucleotides: TGTACCAGCAGTTCCACTAGCGGCCAAGAGACCCAGTACTTC. It translates to CTSSSTSGQETQYF.

This clone occurred a few times. The chain uses TRBV30 and TRBJ2-7, with 7 nucleotides matching TRBD1. Germline values: CDR1 GTSNPN, CDR2 SVGIG (reference sequence). This CDR3 region has 14 residues. V gave up 0 bases and J gave up 2 bases; unmatched junction bases: 4. This chain's CDR3 is CAWSVEGAPYEQYF. DNA of the CDR3: TGTGCCTGGAGTGTAGAGGGGGCCCCCTACGAGCAGTACTTC.

The chain uses TRBV7-9 and TRBJ1-2, with D possibly matching TRBD1 (5 bases). The V and J ends lost 1 base and 7 bases respectively, with 13 bases between them. CDR1 and CDR2 from the germline V gene are SEHNR and FQNEAQ (reference sequence). CDR3 length: 14 amino acids. The CDR3 spells CASSLGLFQGGYTF. DNA for the CDR3: TGTGCCAGCAGCTTAGGGCTCTTTCAGGGTGGCTACACCTTC.